The clone carrying this T cell receptor (beta chain) was counted only a few times. What it binds is unknown. The data belong to a study of shared clonotypes between healthy human individuals. The CDR3 has 12 residues. Between the trimmed V and J ends, which lost 5 bases and 3 bases, there was a span of 8 bases. Germline-derived CDR1 and CDR2 are KGHSH and LQKENI. Genomic DNA from unsorted samples was obtained from around 93 million PBMCs (per sample). Study-wide results and limits: Blood was the sole source, and tissue repertoires probably differ.

Sequencing was at deep level. TCRdb keeps only in-frame clones here, not all; method: immunoSEQ multiplex PCR. The sample lists more than 400,000 clones; over 70% were seen once. This sequence was found in a woman aged 40-49 years in good health. Some clones in this sample may be carry-over from other donors' samples. Sequencing used PBMCs. The chain has TRBV18 and TRBJ2-7, with D tentatively TRBD1 (6 bases). CDR3 in DNA: TGTGCCAGCTCAGAACAGGGCTACGAGCAGTACTTC. Translation gives CASSEQGYEQYF.